The next 18 T cell receptor beta chains were all read from a single sample in a study of T cell responses to AZD1222 COVID-19 vaccine. Libraries were prepared by immunoSEQ multiplex PCR; TCRdb keeps only in-frame clonotypes and omits some of them. The sample yields 150,000 to 250,000 clones, approximately 90% seen once. This specimen was peripheral blood, taken 28 days after the second AZD1222 dose. The receptors come from an adult who received the AZD1222 COVID-19 vaccine.

The CDR3 DNA reads as TGTGCCAGCAGTACCCGGGGGGACAGCACAGATACGCAGTATTTT. Amino acid sequence: CASSTRGDSTDTQYF. The chain couples TRBV6-6 to TRBJ2-3; 7 bases map to TRBD2. CDR1 is MNHNY and CDR2 is SVGAGI in the germline V gene (reference sequence). Unmatched junction bases numbered 5, after V lost 5 bases and J lost 0 bases. The CDR3 length is 15 residues.

The J gene is TRBJ2-7, the V gene TRBV2, with 9 bases aligning to TRBD1. V shed 7 bases and J 6 bases; nucleotides not matched to a gene: 13. CDR3 length equals 15 residues. Germline assignment: CDR1 SNHLY and CDR2 FYNNEI. The CDR3 region has the DNA TGTGCCAGCATAAGGGATGGACAGGGGATTGCCGAGCAGTACTTC. Its protein is CASIRDGQGIAEQYF.

The genes are TRBV30 and TRBJ1-5; D not resolved. The germline V and J ends were trimmed by 3 bases and 0 bases, with 15 bases remaining between them. The CDR3 runs to 16 residues. Germline values: CDR1 GTSNPN, CDR2 SVGIG (reference sequence). CDR3 sequence: CAWRPPVWFSNQPQHF. The DNA of the CDR3 is TGTGCCTGGAGGCCCCCAGTATGGTTTAGCAATCAGCCCCAGCATTTT.

This clone was picked up one time. The chain combines TRBV5-1 with TRBJ2-7; 8 bases agree with TRBD2. V lost 4 bases and J lost 2; bases outside the gene matches: 11. The CDR3 is 16 residues long. Germline V lookup: CDR1 SGHRS, CDR2 YFSETQ. The CDR3 sequence is CASSVKPGLGAYEQYF. The DNA of the CDR3 is TGCGCCAGCAGCGTAAAACCGGGACTAGGTGCCTACGAGCAGTACTTC.

The rearrangement uses TRBV29-1 and TRBJ1-1, with D perhaps matching TRBD1 (6 bases). CDR1 is SQVTM, CDR2 ANQGSEA, per germline. The CDR3 runs 14 residues. V was trimmed by 6 bases and J by 1 base, leaving 15 bases between them. Written as DNA, the CDR3 is TGCAGCGTCCGACGGACAGAGAGGAACACTGAAGCTTTCTTT. It translates to CSVRRTERNTEAFF.

This chain links TRBV4-3 with TRBJ2-7; a weak D match, TRBD2 (6 bases). Germline V lookup: CDR1 LGHNA, CDR2 YSLEER. CDR3 length: 13 residues. The V and J ends lost 4 bases and 3 bases respectively, with 10 bases between them. The CDR3 loop reads CASSPGLFYEQYF. In nucleotides, the CDR3 is TGCGCCAGCAGCCCGGGACTTTTCTACGAGCAGTACTTC.

Worth noting for this clone: Other DNA variants within this sample encode the same CDR3. This sequence joins TRBV18 and TRBJ2-7; D remains unclear. V lost 6 bases, J lost 1 base, and 7 bases lay in between. CDR3 size: 12 residues. The germline gives CDR1 KGHSH, CDR2 LQKENI. CDR3 loop: CASSPVSYEQYF. The CDR3 nucleotides are TGTGCCAGCTCGCCCGTATCCTACGAGCAGTACTTC.

The chain is built from TRBV29-1 and TRBJ2-7; D is undetermined. The V gene lost 7 bases and the J gene lost 3 bases, with 16 bases spanning the gap. The CDR3 is made up of 13 amino acids. CDR1 is SQVTM, CDR2 ANQGSEA, per germline. The CDR3, as DNA: TGCAGCGGTGGTGAAGGGCCTAGCTACGAGCAGTACTTC. Translation gives CSGGEGPSYEQYF.

This clone was seen just once. The gene calls are TRBV5-8 and TRBJ2-1; D remains ambiguous. The CDR3 is made up of 13 amino acids. V was pared by 4 bases and J by 0 bases, with 5 bases between. Germline V gene data show CDR1 as SGHTS and CDR2 as YDEGEE. Here the CDR3 reads CASSQDSYNEQFF. In DNA, the CDR3 is TGTGCCAGCAGCCAAGACTCCTACAATGAGCAGTTCTTC.

The chain employs TRBV5-4 and TRBJ1-3; D remains ambiguous. This CDR3 has 15 residues. V was shortened by 3 bases and J by 0 bases, with 10 bases between the two germline ends. CDR1 is SGHNT and CDR2 is YYREEE in the germline V gene (reference sequence). The CDR3 reads CASSSRRDSGNTIYF. The CDR3 region has the DNA TGTGCCAGCAGCTCCCGGCGGGACTCTGGAAACACCATATATTTT.

The chain employs TRBV30 and TRBJ2-1, with 11 bases matching TRBD2. Germline V gene sequence: CDR1 GTSNPN, CDR2 SVGIG (reference sequence). V trimming: 4 bases; J trimming: 1 base; junction bases outside the gene matches: 6. CDR3 length equals 16 residues. CDR3 sequence (DNA): TGTGCCTGGATGAATCTAGCGGGAGGTTCCTACAATGAGCAGTTCTTC. It yields the protein CAWMNLAGGSYNEQFF.

The V gene is TRBV28, the J gene TRBJ1-1, with D unresolved. Germline CDR1 and CDR2: MDHEN and SYDVKM. CDR3 length: 13 amino acids. Deletions cut 10 bases from V and 0 bases from J, with 12 bases between. The CDR3 DNA follows: TGTGCCACCTCCCGTGGGATGAACACTGAAGCTTTCTTT. It yields the protein CATSRGMNTEAFF.

The rearrangement uses TRBV18 and TRBJ2-7; TRBD1 aligns across 7 bases. V was pared by 6 bases and J by 6 bases, with 5 bases of the junction left unmatched. Looked up from germline, CDR1 is KGHSH and CDR2 is LQKENI. This CDR3 contains 12 residues. This chain's CDR3 is CASSPDRAEQYF. CDR3 DNA: TGTGCCAGCTCTCCAGACAGGGCCGAGCAGTACTTC.

This clone was counted a few times. The V call is TRBV10-3, the J call TRBJ2-1; D gene unclear. Trimming shortened V by 0 bases and J by 10 bases, and 4 bases separated the two germline ends. The CDR3 has 11 residues. The germline V gene encodes CDR1 ENHRY and CDR2 SYGVKD. The CDR3: CAISESAEQFF. In DNA form, the CDR3 reads TGTGCCATCAGTGAGTCAGCGGAGCAGTTCTTC.

The chain joins TRBV11-2 to TRBJ1-2; no clear D. This CDR3 has 12 amino acids. Germline loops: CDR1 SGHAT, CDR2 FQNNGV. Trimming cost V 5 bases and J 4 bases, with 8 bases left between them. The chain's CDR3 is CASSPGVYGYTF. In nucleotides, the CDR3 is TGTGCCAGCAGCCCGGGAGTCTATGGCTACACCTTC.

A remark on this clone: A junction boundary mismatches the germline segment, possibly from a read error. This chain connects TRBV7-7 to TRBJ2-1; TRBD2 aligns across 12 bases. The CDR3 has 17 residues. CDR1 is SSHAT, CDR2 FNYEAQ, per germline (reference sequence). CDR3 sequence reads: CASSPGLAGSSYNEQFF. CDR3 nucleotide sequence: TGTGCTAGCAGCCCCGGACTAGCGGGAAGCTCCTACAATGAGCAGTTCTTC.

The chain combines TRBV2 with TRBJ2-5; possible D gene TRBD2, 6 bases. This CDR3 is built from 15 residues. Trimming shortened V by 7 bases and J by 5 bases, and 20 bases separated the two germline ends. Per the germline V gene, CDR1 is SNHLY and CDR2 is FYNNEI. The CDR3 spells CASTREVDATETQYF. The CDR3 DNA reads as TGTGCCAGCACGAGGGAGGTCGATGCCACCGAGACCCAGTACTTC.

This rearrangement joins TRBV25-1 to TRBJ2-7; D is unresolved. In germline, CDR1 is MGHDK, CDR2 SYGVNS. The CDR3 totals 13 residues. The ends were cut back, 7 bases at V and 3 bases at J, with 13 bases in the middle. CDR3 region: CASTGTDNYEQYF. CDR3 nucleotide sequence: TGTGCCAGCACTGGTACGGATAACTACGAGCAGTACTTC.